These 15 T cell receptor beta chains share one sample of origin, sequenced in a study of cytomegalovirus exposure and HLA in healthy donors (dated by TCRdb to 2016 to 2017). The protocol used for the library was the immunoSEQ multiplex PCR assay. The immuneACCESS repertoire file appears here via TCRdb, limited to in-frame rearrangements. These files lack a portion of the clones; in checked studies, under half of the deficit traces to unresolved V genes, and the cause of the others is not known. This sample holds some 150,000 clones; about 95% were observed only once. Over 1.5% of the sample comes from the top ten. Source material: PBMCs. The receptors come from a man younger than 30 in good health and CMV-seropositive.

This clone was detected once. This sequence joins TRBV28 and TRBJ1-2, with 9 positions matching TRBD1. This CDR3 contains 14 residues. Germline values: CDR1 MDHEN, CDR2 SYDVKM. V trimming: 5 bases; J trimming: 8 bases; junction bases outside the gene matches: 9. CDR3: CASSVDRGSRGYTF. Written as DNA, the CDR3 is TGTGCCAGCAGTGTAGACAGGGGGAGTAGGGGCTACACCTTC.

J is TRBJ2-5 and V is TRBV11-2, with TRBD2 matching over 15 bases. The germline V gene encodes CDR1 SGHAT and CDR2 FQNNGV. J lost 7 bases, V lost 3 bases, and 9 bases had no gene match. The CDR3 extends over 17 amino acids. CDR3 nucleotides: TGTGCCAGCAGCTTGATTAAGGGACTAGCGGGAGGAGGGACCCAGTACTTC. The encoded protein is CASSLIKGLAGGGTQYF.

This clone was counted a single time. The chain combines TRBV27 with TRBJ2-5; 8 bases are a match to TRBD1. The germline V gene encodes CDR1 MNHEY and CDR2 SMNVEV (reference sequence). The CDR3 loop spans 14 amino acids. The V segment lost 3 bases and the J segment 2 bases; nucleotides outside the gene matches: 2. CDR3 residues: CASSLRTGQETQYF. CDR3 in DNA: TGTGCCAGCAGTTTGCGGACAGGGCAAGAGACCCAGTACTTC.

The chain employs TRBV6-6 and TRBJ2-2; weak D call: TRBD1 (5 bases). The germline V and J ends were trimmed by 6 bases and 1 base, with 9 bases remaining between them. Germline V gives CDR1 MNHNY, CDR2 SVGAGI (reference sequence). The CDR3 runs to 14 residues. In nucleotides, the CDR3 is TGTGCCAGCAGCCTGACAGTGAACACCGGGGAGCTGTTTTTT. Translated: CASSLTVNTGELFF.

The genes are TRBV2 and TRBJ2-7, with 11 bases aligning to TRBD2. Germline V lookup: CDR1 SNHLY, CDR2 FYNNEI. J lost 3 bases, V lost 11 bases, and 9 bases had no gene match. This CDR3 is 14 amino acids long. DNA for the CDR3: TGTGCCGCCGAACCCGGACTAGCGGGCTACGAGCAGTACTTC. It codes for CAAEPGLAGYEQYF.

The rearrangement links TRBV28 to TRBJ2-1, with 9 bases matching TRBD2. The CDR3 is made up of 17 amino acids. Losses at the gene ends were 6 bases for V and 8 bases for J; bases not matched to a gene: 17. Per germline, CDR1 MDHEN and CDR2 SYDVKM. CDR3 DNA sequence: TGTGCCAGCAGCCCCCAACTTTCTTCTAGCGGGATACATGAGCAGTTCTTC. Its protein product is CASSPQLSSSGIHEQFF.

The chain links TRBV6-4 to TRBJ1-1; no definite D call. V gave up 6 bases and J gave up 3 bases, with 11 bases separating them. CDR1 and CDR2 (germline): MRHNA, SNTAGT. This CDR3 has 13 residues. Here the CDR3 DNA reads TGTGCCAGCAGATCACTTCCGGACACTGAAGCTTTCTTT. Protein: CASRSLPDTEAFF.

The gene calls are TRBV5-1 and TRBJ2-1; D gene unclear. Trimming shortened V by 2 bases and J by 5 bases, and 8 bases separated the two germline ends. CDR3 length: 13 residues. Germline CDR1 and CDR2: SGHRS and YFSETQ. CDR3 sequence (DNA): TGCGCCAGCAGCTTAGGAGCTCACAATGAGCAGTTCTTC. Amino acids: CASSLGAHNEQFF.

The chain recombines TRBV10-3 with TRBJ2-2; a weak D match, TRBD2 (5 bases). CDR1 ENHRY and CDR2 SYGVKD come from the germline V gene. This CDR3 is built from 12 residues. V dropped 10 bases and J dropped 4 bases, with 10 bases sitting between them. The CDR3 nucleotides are TGTGCCACCGGACTGTTCACCGGGGAGCTGTTTTTT. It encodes CATGLFTGELFF.

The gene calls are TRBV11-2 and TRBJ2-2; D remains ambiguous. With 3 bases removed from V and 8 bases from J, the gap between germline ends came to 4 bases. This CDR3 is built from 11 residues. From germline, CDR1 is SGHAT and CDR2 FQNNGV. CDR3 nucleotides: TGTGCCAGCAGCTTGCAGGGGGAGCTGTTTTTT. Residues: CASSLQGELFF.

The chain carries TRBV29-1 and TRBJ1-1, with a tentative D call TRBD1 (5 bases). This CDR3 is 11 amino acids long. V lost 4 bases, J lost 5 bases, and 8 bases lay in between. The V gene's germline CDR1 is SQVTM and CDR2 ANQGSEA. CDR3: CSVGGLTEAFF. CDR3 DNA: TGCAGCGTTGGGGGACTTACTGAAGCTTTCTTT.

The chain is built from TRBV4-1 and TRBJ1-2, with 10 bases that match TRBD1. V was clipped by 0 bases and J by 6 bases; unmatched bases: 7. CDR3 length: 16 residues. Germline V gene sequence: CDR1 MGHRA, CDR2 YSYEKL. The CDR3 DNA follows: TGCGCCAGCAGCCAAGATGGGACAGGGGATCTAGATGGCTACACCTTC. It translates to CASSQDGTGDLDGYTF.

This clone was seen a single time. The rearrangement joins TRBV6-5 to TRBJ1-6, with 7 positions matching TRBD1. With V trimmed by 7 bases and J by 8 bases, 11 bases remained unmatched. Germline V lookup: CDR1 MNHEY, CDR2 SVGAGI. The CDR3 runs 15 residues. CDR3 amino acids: CASTDSGQFYSPLHF. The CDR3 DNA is TGTGCCAGCACCGACTCGGGACAGTTCTATTCACCCCTCCACTTT.

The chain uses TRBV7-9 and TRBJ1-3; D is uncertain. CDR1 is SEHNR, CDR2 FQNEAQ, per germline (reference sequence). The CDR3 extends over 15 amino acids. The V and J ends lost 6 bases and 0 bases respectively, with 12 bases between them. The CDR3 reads CASSEALYSGNTIYF. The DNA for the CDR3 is TGTGCCAGCAGTGAGGCGCTATACTCTGGAAACACCATATATTTT.

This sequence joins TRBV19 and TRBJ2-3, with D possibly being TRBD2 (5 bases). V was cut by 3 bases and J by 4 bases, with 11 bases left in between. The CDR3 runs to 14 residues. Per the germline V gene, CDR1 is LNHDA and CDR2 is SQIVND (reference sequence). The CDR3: CASSMRESADTQYF. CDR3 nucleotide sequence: TGTGCCAGTAGTATGAGGGAGTCAGCAGATACGCAGTATTTT.